This T cell receptor beta chain appears in the sequencing data of a study of blood T cell repertoires in COVID-19. Per the original data handling: Reference gene primer amplification yielded estimated nucleated cell counts. Method: immunoSEQ multiplex PCR; TCRdb's copy keeps in-frame clones and lacks some. For V, J and clone size, that table is used; D and trimming come from the DNA. Of some 150,000 clones listed, 77% are singletons. The CDR3 is made up of 14 amino acids. V lost 4 bases and J lost 3, with 12 bases in between. Germline lookup yields CDR1 LNHDA and CDR2 SQIVND (reference sequence). Sequenced sample: peripheral blood. This clonotype was sampled from a woman in her 50s with active or convalescent COVID-19. The chain joins TRBV19 to TRBJ1-1; D gene ambiguous. The CDR3 sequence: CASSTGRGDTEAFF. The CDR3 DNA is TGTGCCAGTAGTACGGGGAGAGGAGACACTGAAGCTTTCTTT.